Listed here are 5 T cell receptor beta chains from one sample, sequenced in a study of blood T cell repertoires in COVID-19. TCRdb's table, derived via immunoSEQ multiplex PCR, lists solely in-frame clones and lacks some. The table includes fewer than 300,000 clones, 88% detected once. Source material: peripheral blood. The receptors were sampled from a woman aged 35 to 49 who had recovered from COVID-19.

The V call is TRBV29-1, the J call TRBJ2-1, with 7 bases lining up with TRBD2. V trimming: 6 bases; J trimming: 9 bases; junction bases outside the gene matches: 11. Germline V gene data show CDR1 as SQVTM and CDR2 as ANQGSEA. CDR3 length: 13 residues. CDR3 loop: CSVERGGMGEQFF. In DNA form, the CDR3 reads TGCAGCGTGGAACGGGGAGGGATGGGTGAGCAGTTCTTC.

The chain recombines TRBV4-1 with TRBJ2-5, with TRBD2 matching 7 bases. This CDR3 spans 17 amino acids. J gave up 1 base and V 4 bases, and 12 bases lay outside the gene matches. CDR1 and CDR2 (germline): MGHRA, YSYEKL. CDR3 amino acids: CASSRGGLADLQETQYF. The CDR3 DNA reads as TGCGCCAGCAGCCGGGGAGGGCTAGCGGATCTCCAAGAGACCCAGTACTTC.

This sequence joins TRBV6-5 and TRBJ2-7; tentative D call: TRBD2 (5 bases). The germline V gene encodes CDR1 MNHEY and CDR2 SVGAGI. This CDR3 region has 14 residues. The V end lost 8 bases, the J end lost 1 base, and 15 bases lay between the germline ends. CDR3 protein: CASRGGQRSYEQYF. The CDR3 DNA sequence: TGTGCCAGCCGGGGTGGCCAGAGGTCCTACGAGCAGTACTTC.

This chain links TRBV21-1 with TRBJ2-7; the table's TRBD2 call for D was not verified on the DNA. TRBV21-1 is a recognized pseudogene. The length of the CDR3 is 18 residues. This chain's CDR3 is CASETGTSGRHPSYEQYV. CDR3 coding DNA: TGTGCCAGCGAAACCGGGACTAGCGGGAGGCACCCCTCCTACGAGCAGTACGTC.

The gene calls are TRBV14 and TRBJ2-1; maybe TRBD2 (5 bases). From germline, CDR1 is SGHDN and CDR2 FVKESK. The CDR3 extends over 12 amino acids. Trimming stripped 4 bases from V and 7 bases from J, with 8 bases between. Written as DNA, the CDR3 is TGTGCCAGCAGCCCGGGGAGAAATGAGCAGTTCTTC. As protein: CASSPGRNEQFF.